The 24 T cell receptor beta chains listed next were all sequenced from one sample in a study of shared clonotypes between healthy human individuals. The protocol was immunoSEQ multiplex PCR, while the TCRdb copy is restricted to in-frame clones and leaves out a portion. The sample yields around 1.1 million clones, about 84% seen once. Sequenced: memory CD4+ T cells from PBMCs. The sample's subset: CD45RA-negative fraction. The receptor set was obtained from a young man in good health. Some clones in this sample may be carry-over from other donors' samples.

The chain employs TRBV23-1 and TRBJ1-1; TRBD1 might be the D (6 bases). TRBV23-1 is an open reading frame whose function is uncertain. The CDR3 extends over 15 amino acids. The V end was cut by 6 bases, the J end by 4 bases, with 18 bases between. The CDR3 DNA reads TGCGCCAGCAGGGGAACACAGGGCCAGGGCACTGAAGCTTTCTTT. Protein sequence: CASRGTQGQGTEAFF.

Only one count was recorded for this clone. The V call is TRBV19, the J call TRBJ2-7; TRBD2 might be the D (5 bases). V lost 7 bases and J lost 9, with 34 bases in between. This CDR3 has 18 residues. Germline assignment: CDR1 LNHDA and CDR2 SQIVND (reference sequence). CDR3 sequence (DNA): TGTGCCAGTATCAAAACCCAAAATCCGCCCCTCGGGATGGGCGCGCAGTACTTC. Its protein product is CASIKTQNPPLGMGAQYF.

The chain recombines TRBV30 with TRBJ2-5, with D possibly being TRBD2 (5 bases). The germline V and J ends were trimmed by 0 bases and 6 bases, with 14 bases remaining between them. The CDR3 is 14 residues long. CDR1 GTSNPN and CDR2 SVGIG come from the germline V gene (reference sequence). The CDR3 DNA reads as TGTGCCTGGAGTGTAGGTTCTAGCAGACAGACCCAGTACTTC. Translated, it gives CAWSVGSSRQTQYF. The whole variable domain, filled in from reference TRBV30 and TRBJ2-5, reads SQTIHQWPATLVQPVGSPLSLECTVEGTSNPNLYWYRQAAGRGLQLLFYSVGIGQISSEVPQNLSASRPQDRQFILSSKKLLLSDSGFYLCAWSVGSSRQTQYFGPGTRLLVL.

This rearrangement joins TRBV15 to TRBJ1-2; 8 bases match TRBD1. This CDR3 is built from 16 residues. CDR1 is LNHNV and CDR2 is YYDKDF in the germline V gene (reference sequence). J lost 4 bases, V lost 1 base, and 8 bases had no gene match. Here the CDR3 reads CATSRARTGLSYGYTF. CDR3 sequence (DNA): TGTGCCACCAGCAGAGCCCGGACAGGGCTGAGCTATGGCTACACCTTC.

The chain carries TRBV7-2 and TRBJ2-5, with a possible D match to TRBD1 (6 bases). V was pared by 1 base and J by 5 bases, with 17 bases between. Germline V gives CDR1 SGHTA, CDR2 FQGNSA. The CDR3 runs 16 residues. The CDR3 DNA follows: TGTGCCAGCAGCTTAGGGAGTACAGGGCGGCATGAGACCCAGTACTTC. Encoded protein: CASSLGSTGRHETQYF.

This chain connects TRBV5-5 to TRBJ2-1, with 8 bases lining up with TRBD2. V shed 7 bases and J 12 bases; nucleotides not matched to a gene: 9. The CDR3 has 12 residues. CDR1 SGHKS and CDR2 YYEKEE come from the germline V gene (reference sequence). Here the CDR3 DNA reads TGTGCCAGCGGTCTGGAGAGCGGGAGGCAGTTCTTC. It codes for CASGLESGRQFF.

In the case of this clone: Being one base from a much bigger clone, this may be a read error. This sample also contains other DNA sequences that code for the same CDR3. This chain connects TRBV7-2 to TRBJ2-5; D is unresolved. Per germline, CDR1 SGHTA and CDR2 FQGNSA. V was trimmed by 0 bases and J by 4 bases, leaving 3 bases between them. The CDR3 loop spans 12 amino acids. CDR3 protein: CASSLAGETQYF. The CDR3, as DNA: TGTGCCAGCAGCTTAGCAGGAGAGACCCAGTACTTC. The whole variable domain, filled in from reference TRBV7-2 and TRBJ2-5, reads GAGVSQSPSNKVTEKGKDVELRCDPISGHTALYWYRQSLGQGLEFLIYFQGNSAPDKSGLPSDRFSAERTGGSVSTLTIQRTQQEDSAVYLCASSLAGETQYFGPGTRLLVL.

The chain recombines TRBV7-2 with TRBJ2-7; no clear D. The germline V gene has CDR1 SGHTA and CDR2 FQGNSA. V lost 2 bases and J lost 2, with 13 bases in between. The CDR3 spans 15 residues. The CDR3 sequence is CASSLFPLRTYEQYF. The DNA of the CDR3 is TGTGCCAGCAGCTTATTCCCCCTGAGGACCTACGAGCAGTACTTC.

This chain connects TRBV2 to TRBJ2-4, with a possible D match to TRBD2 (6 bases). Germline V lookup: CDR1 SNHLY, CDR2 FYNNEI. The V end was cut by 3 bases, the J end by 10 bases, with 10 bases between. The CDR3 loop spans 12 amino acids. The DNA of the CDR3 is TGTGCCAGCAGTGATACAAGCGGGATTCAGTACTTC. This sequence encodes CASSDTSGIQYF.

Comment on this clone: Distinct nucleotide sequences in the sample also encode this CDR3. The CDR3 region is CASSLRDYGYTF. The CDR3 DNA is TGTGCCAGCAGTTTACGGGATTATGGCTACACCTTC. The chain has TRBV28 and TRBJ1-2; no firm D call. V was trimmed by 2 bases and J by 5 bases, leaving 6 bases between them. CDR3 length: 12 residues. Per germline, CDR1 MDHEN and CDR2 SYDVKM.

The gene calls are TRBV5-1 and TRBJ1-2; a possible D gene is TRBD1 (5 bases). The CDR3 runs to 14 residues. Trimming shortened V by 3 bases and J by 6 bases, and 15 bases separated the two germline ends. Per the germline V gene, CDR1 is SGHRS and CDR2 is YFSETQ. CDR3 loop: CASSSLAGSDGYTF. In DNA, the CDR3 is TGCGCCAGCAGCTCCCTCGCAGGGTCGGATGGCTACACCTTC.

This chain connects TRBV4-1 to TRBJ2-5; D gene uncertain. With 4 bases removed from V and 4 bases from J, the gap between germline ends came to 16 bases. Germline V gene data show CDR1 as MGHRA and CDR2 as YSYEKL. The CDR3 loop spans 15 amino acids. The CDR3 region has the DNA TGCGCCAGCAGCCCGGTGTGGACGGTCGCAGAGACCCAGTACTTC. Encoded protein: CASSPVWTVAETQYF.

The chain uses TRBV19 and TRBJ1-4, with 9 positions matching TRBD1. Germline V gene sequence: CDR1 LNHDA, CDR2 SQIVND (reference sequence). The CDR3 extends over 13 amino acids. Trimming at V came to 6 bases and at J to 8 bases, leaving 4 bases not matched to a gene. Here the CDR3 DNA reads TGTGCCAGTAGAGGACAGGGGATCGAAAAACTGTTTTTT. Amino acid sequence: CASRGQGIEKLFF.

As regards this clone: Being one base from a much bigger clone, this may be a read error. Here the CDR3 DNA reads TGTGCCAGCAGTTTTCGGGAGAGGGGGTACGAGCAGTACTTC. It yields the protein CASSFRERGYEQYF. The chain combines TRBV27 with TRBJ2-7; D possibly matches TRBD1 or TRBD2 (6 bases each). The CDR3 is 14 amino acids. Trimming took 3 bases from V and 4 from J, leaving 13 bases between them. Germline CDR1 and CDR2: MNHEY and SMNVEV (reference sequence).

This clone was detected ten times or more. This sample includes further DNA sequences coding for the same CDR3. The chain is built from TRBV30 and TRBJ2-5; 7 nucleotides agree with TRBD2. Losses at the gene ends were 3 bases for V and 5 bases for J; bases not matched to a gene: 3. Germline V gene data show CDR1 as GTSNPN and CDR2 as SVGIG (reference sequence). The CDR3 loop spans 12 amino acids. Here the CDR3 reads CAWSPGGETQYF. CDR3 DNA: TGTGCCTGGAGCCCCGGGGGGGAGACCCAGTACTTC.

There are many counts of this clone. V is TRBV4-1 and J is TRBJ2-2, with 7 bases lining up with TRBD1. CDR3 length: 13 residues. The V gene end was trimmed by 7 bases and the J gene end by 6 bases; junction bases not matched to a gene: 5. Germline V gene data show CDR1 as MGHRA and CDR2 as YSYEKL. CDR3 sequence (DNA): TGCGCCAGCAACCGACAGGGTGCCGGGGAGCTGTTTTTT. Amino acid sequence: CASNRQGAGELFF.

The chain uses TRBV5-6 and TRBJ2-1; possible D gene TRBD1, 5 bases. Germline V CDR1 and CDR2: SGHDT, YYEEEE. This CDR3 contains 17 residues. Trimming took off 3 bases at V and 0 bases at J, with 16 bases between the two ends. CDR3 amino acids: CASSSEQALRSYNEQFF. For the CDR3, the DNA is TGTGCCAGCAGCTCGGAACAGGCGTTGCGCTCCTACAATGAGCAGTTCTTC.

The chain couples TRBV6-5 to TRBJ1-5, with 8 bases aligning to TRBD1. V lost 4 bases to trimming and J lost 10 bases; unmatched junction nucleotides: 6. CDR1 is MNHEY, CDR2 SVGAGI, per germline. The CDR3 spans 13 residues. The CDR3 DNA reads TGTGCCAGCAGTTCAACCCCAGGGGGCCCCCAGCATTTT. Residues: CASSSTPGGPQHF.

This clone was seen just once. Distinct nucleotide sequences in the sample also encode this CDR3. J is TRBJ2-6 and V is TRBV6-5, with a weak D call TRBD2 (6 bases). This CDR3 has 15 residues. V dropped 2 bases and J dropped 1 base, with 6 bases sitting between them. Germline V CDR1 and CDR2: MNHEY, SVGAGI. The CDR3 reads CASSYGGSGANVLTF. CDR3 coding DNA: TGTGCCAGCAGTTACGGGGGGTCTGGGGCCAACGTCCTGACTTTC.

The chain's CDR3 is CASSPTWTSLTDTQYF. CDR3 DNA: TGTGCCAGCAGCCCTACCTGGACTAGTTTGACAGATACGCAGTATTTT. The chain uses TRBV11-2 and TRBJ2-3; 7 nucleotides agree with TRBD2. V lost 5 bases and J lost 3; bases outside the gene matches: 11. CDR3 length equals 16 residues. The germline V gene encodes CDR1 SGHAT and CDR2 FQNNGV.

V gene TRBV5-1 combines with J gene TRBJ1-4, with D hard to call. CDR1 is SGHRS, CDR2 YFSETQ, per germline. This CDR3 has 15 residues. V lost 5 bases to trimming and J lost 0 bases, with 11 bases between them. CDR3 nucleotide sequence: TGCGCCAGCAGTTTGTTTTACCCAACTAATGAAAAACTGTTTTTT. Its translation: CASSLFYPTNEKLFF.

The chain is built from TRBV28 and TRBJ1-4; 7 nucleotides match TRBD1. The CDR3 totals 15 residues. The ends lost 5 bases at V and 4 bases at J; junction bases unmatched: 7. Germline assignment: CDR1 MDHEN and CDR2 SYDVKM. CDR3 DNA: TGTGCCAGCAGTGCGGCCGGGACAGATAATGAAAAACTGTTTTTT. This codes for CASSAAGTDNEKLFF.

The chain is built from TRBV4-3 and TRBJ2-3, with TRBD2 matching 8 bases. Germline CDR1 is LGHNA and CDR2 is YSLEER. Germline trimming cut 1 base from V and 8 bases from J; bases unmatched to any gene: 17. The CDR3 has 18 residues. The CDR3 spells CASSQGYGGGRGRGTQYF. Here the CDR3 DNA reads TGCGCCAGCAGCCAAGGGTATGGCGGGGGGCGCGGTCGAGGTACGCAGTATTTT.

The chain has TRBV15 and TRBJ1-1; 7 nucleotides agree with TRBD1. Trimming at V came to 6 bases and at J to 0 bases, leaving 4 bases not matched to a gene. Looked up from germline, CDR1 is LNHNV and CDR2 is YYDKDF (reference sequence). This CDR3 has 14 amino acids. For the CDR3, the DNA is TGTGCCACCAGGGGGGGGACAGTGAACACTGAAGCTTTCTTT. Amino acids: CATRGGTVNTEAFF.